The 11 T cell receptor beta chains reported below all come from one sample, sequenced in a study of blood T cells in healthy people across ages. A second PCR of 7 to 11 cycles used a sample-barcoded 5' primer and a J-beta primer mix. TCRdb independently ran MiXCR on the 5' RACE reads; one entry per CDR3 protein. Among about 760,000 distinct CDR3 sequences, 25% were seen once, and the ten largest hold under 10%. The same sample was also studied in work on T cells of mothers and their children.

Sample: blood. The receptors derive from a boy between 10 and 17 years old in good health.

This chain uses TRBV15 with TRBJ2-3, with 10 nucleotides matching TRBD2. Germline V gene lookup returns CDR1 LNHNV and CDR2 YYDKDF (reference sequence). This CDR3 is built from 16 residues. The V gene end was trimmed by 5 bases and the J gene end by 5 bases; junction bases not matched to a gene: 10. CDR3 coding DNA: TGTGCCACCAGCGTCCGGACTAGCGGCGTTAGAGATACGCAGTATTTT. It translates to CATSVRTSGVRDTQYF.

This chain links TRBV29-1 with TRBJ2-5; the D gene is possibly TRBD1 (5 bases). The DNA end is more similar to TRBJ2-7, so the J call may be wrong. Germline loops: CDR1 SQVTM, CDR2 ANQGSEA. The CDR3 is 12 residues long. CDR3: CSVESGYDEQYF. In DNA form, the CDR3 reads TGCAGCGTTGAATCAGGGTATGACGAGCAGTACTTC.

The chain combines TRBV4-1 with TRBJ2-3, with a weak D call TRBD2 (6 bases). Looked up from germline, CDR1 is MGHRA and CDR2 is YSYEKL. CDR3 length equals 14 residues. V was shortened by 4 bases and J by 5 bases, with 13 bases between the two germline ends. The CDR3 DNA follows: TGCGCCAGCAGCCTAGCGGTGCGAGTAGATACGCAGTATTTT. Its protein product is CASSLAVRVDTQYF.

This chain links TRBV29-1 with TRBJ2-5, with unresolved D. Trimming shortened V by 5 bases and J by 5 bases, and 6 bases separated the two germline ends. Germline loops: CDR1 SQVTM, CDR2 ANQGSEA. The CDR3 is made up of 10 amino acids. CDR3 sequence (DNA): TGCAGCGTTAAATGGGAGACCCAGTACTTC. It specifies CSVKWETQYF.

V is TRBV6-1 and J is TRBJ2-1, with a weak D call TRBD2 (7 bases). The CDR3 is 15 residues long. The germline V gene has CDR1 MNHNS and CDR2 SASEGT. The ends were cut back, 3 bases at V and 6 bases at J, with 15 bases in the middle. The CDR3 loop is CASSEWGGLGNEQFF. As DNA, the CDR3 is TGTGCCAGCAGTGAGTGGGGGGGCTTGGGCAATGAGCAGTTCTTC.

This clonotype was detected ten times or more. The CDR3 nucleotides read TGTGCCACCTCCGGGACAGCCTCCTACGAGCAGTACTTC. Translating gives CATSGTASYEQYF. The J gene is TRBJ2-5, the V gene TRBV27; 7 bases are a match to TRBD1. The J call may be incorrect, as the DNA end agrees better with TRBJ2-7. CDR3 length: 13 residues. Germline V gene data show CDR1 as MNHEY and CDR2 as SMNVEV (reference sequence).

CDR3 sequence reads: CASSYSGGGWETQYF. The CDR3 DNA sequence: TGTGCCAGCAGTTACTCCGGCGGGGGGTGGGAGACCCAGTACTTC. The V call is TRBV6-2 or TRBV6-3, the J call TRBJ2-5; 8 nucleotides line up with TRBD2. This CDR3 is 15 amino acids long. V lost 0 bases and J lost 5; bases outside the gene matches: 5. Germline CDR1 reads MNHEY; CDR2 reads SVGEGT.

In its sample, this clonotype was seen a few times. The genes are TRBV12-3 or TRBV12-4 and TRBJ2-1; no firm D call. V gave up 6 bases and J gave up 5 bases, with 11 bases separating them. The CDR3 runs 13 residues. Here the CDR3 DNA reads TGTGCCAGCAGGTGGCTAGGAGACAATGAGCAGTTCTTC. The encoded protein is CASRWLGDNEQFF.

A few counts support this clonotype. The chain is built from TRBV29-1 and TRBJ1-2; 7 bases are shared with TRBD1. V lost 6 bases to trimming and J lost 1 base; unmatched junction nucleotides: 8. This CDR3 is built from 14 residues. Per germline, CDR1 SQVTM and CDR2 ANQGSEA. For the CDR3, the DNA is TGCAGCGTAGGACCTACAGGGGATAACTATGGCTACACCTTC. It encodes CSVGPTGDNYGYTF. Based on the CDR3 plus reference TRBV29-1 and TRBJ1-2, the full variable domain is SAVISQKPSRDICQRGTSLTIQCQVDSQVTMMFWYRQQPGQSLTLIATANQGSEATYESGFVIDKFPISRPNLTFSTLTVSNMSPEDSSIYLCSVGPTGDNYGYTFGSGTRLTVV.

Note on this clonotype: A junction boundary mismatches the germline segment, possibly from a read error. This sequence joins TRBV5-8 and TRBJ1-4, with D possibly TRBD1 on 5 matching bases. The CDR3 covers 9 residues. Germline CDR1 reads SGHTS; CDR2 reads YDEGEE. In DNA form, the CDR3 reads TGTGCCAGCAGTTACGGGACCCAATTT. Protein: CASSYGTQF.

This clonotype was found a few times. The rearrangement uses TRBV29-1 and TRBJ2-2; possible D gene TRBD1, 5 bases. Germline CDR1 reads SQVTM; CDR2 reads ANQGSEA. The CDR3 totals 14 residues. Trimming pared 1 base from V and 7 bases from J, leaving 13 bases between. CDR3 coding DNA: TGCAGCGTTGAAGTGATGGGGCTTTTCGGGGAGCTGTTTTTT. Protein product: CSVEVMGLFGELFF.